This T cell receptor (beta chain) was documented in a study of CD8+ T cells in alopecia areata. The CDR3 loop spans 13 amino acids. Trimming removed 0 bases at V and 0 bases at J, with 5 bases between. CDR1 is GTSNPN, CDR2 SVGIG, per germline (reference sequence). Sequencing used cDNA as its template, made by extracting RNA and reverse transcribing it. Profiled with immunoSEQ multiplex PCR; TCRdb holds only in-frame clones, not every one. The sample yields about 210,000 clones, around two fifths seen once. As for treatment: oral pan-JAK inhibitor, 5-10 mg twice daily. The receptor comes from a human donor with alopecia areata. The sample here was CD4+ T cells sorted from blood, taken around week 30, from a patient treated with tofacitinib. The chain joins TRBV30 to TRBJ1-1; D is ambiguous. The CDR3: CAWSVLLNTEAFF. The CDR3 region has the DNA TGTGCCTGGAGTGTACTTTTGAACACTGAAGCTTTCTTT.